The source of this TCR beta chain is a study of control samples from healthy donors and cancer patients. The data were produced by immunoSEQ multiplex PCR, yet TCRdb's version contains in-frame clones alone and is incomplete. Of about 12,000 clones listed, around nine tenths are singletons. V dropped 3 bases and J dropped 4; count of bases not matched to a gene: 9. The length of the CDR3 is 16 residues. CDR1 is MGHRA, CDR2 YSYEKL, per germline. Sequencing was done on a sample of formalin-fixed, paraffin-embedded tissue. The chain combines TRBV4-1 with TRBJ1-5, with 7 bases aligning to TRBD1. The receptor comes from a male donor with melanoma. The CDR3 loop reads CASSHPTGSLNQPQHF. Here the CDR3 DNA reads TGCGCCAGCAGCCATCCGACAGGGTCTCTTAATCAGCCCCAGCATTTT.